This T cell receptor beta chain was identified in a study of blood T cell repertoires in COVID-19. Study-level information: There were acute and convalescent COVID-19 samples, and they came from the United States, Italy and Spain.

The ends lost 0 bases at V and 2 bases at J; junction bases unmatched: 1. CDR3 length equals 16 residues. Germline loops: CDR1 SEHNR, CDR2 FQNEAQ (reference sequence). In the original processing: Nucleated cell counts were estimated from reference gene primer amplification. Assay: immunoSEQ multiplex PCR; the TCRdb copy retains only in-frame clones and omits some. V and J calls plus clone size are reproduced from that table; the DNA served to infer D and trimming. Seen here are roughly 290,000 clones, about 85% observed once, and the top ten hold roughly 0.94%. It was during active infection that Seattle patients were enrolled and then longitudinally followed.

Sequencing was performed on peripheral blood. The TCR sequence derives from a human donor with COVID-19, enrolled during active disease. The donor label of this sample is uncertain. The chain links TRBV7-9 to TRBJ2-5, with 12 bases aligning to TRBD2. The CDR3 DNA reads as TGTGCCAGCAGCTTAGCCGGGACTAGCGGGCAAGAGACCCAGTACTTC. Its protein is CASSLAGTSGQETQYF.